A selection of T cell receptor beta chains follows, all from one sample in a study of blood T cell repertoires in COVID-19. Sequencing was performed with immunoSEQ multiplex PCR; in TCRdb, only in-frame clones are kept and a portion is missing. The sample carries around 270,000 clones, roughly 91% recorded once. The source material was peripheral blood. Source of these receptors: a man younger than 45 with acute or convalescent COVID-19. Each CDR3 is given with its conserved first and last residue. The D gene is left open where the match is weak. The size of a clone is reported for some rows only, either as once, few or many, or as a class for expanded clones.

>-|TRBJ1-6|-|TRBV27
CASSTQGWENSPLHF
TGTGCCAGCAGTACCCAAGGGTGGGAGAATTCACCCCTCCACTTT
>-|TRBJ2-7|TRBD2|TRBV7-9
CASRPASGSYEQYF
TGTGCCAGCAGACCAGCTAGCGGGAGCTACGAGCAGTACTTC
>-|TRBJ1-2|TRBD1|TRBV5-4
CASSTQTGKYGYTF
TGTGCCAGCAGCACCCAGACAGGGAAGTATGGCTACACCTTC
>-|TRBJ2-1|-|TRBV20-1
CSARGSGQQFF
TGCAGTGCTAGAGGTAGCGGACAGCAGTTCTTC
>-|TRBJ2-2|-|TRBV3-1/TRBV3-2
CASTRSGATGELFF
TGTGCCAGCACACGTAGCGGAGCAACCGGGGAGCTGTTTTTT
>-|TRBJ1-5|TRBD1|TRBV6-5
CASREGQKNQPQHF
TGTGCCAGCAGGGAGGGACAGAAAAATCAGCCCCAGCATTTT
>once|TRBJ1-6|-|TRBV5-1
CASSLEGLESPLHF
TGCGCCAGCAGCCTGGAGGGGCTAGAATCACCCCTCCACTTT
>-|TRBJ2-7|TRBD1|TRBV18
CASSPGQGAYEQYF
TGTGCCAGCTCCCCGGGACAGGGAGCCTACGAGCAGTACTTC
>-|TRBJ1-6|-|TRBV28
CASGSRGSPLHF
TGTGCCAGCGGGTCTAGGGGTTCACCCCTCCACTTT
>-|TRBJ2-6|-|TRBV14
CASSRPSSGANVLTF
TGTGCCAGCAGCCGTCCTAGCTCTGGGGCCAACGTCCTGACTTTC
>few|TRBJ2-3|-|TRBV6-5
CATYGRATDTQYF
TGTGCCACATACGGCAGGGCTACAGATACGCAGTATTTT
>-|TRBJ1-5|TRBD1|TRBV30
CAQGADSNQPQHF
TGTGCCCAGGGGGCGGATAGCAATCAGCCCCAGCATTTT
>once|TRBJ1-5|-|TRBV18
CASSPVRQLNQPQHF
TGTGCCAGCTCACCAGTCCGACAGCTCAATCAGCCCCAGCATTTT
>once|TRBJ2-1|TRBD2|TRBV19
CASTISSAGGRDEQFF
TGTGCCAGTACCATAAGCTCAGCGGGAGGGCGGGATGAGCAGTTCTTC
>-|TRBJ1-6|-|TRBV6-5
CASSYPSTGRNSPLHF
TGTGCCAGCAGTTACCCGAGTACAGGGCGGAATTCACCCCTCCACTTT
>-|TRBJ1-1|TRBD1|TRBV14
CASSQVGGQGDTEAFF
TGTGCCAGCAGCCAAGTAGGGGGACAGGGAGATACTGAAGCTTTCTTT
>-|TRBJ1-3|-|TRBV19
CASKAIGQRLGNTIYF
TGTGCCAGTAAAGCAATTGGACAGAGATTAGGAAACACCATATATTTT
>once|TRBJ2-1|TRBD2|TRBV3-1/TRBV3-2
CASSQHASGGANEQFF
TGTGCCAGCAGCCAACACGCTAGCGGGGGGGCGAATGAGCAGTTCTTC
>-|TRBJ2-3|TRBD2|TRBV10-2
CASRTSGSTDTQYF
TGCGCCAGCCGGACTAGCGGGAGCACAGATACGCAGTATTTT
>-|TRBJ1-5|-|TRBV6-4
CASSVRAGRLGSNQPQHF
TGTGCCAGCAGTGTCAGGGCAGGGCGCCTGGGGAGCAATCAGCCCCAGCATTTT
>-|TRBJ2-7|-|TRBV27
CASTQTTGSEQYF
TGTGCCAGCACTCAAACTACGGGGTCCGAGCAGTACTTC
>-|TRBJ1-1|-|TRBV3-1/TRBV3-2
CASSLTPVNTEAFF
TGTGCCAGCAGCCTCACTCCGGTGAACACTGAAGCTTTCTTT